The entry that follows covers one T cell receptor (beta chain) sequence. The sample is drawn from a study of blood T cell repertoires in COVID-19. Study summary: There were acute and convalescent COVID-19 samples, and they came from the United States, Italy and Spain.

Trimming stripped 3 bases from V and 7 bases from J, with 13 bases between. This CDR3 comprises 15 residues. Germline-derived CDR1 and CDR2 are SNHLY and FYNNEI. Participants were aged roughly 18 to 90 years, lived in around 22 US areas, and enrolled virtually. Membership in each cohort depended on participant-reported clinical history. As handled by the study authors: By means of reference gene primer amplification, nucleated cell counts were estimated. Assay used: immunoSEQ multiplex PCR; TCRdb lists only in-frame clones, some missing. V and J calls and clone size are those listed in that table; D and trimming were worked out from the DNA. The sample includes approximately 180,000 clones, more than 65% seen only once; the top ten take roughly a sixth.

Material: PBMCs or T cells enriched from blood (not recorded which). The origin of this receptor is a woman aged 50 to 60 with acute COVID-19. The chain recombines TRBV2 with TRBJ1-6; D unclear. Written as DNA, the CDR3 is TGTGCCAGCAGTGAGGAGAGGGTTAAAAATTCACCCCTCCACTTT. Protein: CASSEERVKNSPLHF.